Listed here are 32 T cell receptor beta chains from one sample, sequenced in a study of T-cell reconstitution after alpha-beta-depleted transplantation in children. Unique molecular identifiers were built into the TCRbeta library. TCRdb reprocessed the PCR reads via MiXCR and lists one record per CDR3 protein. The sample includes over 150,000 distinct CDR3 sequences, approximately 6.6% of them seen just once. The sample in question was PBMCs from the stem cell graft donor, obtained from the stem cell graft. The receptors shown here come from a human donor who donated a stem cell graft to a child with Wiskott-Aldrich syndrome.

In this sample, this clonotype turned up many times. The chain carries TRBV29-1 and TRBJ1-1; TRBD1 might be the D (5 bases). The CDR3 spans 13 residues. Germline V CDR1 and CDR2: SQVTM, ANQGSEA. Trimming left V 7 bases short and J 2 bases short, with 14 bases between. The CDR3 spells CSGLSGTNTEAFF. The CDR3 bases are TGCAGCGGACTCTCAGGGACTAACACTGAAGCTTTCTTT.

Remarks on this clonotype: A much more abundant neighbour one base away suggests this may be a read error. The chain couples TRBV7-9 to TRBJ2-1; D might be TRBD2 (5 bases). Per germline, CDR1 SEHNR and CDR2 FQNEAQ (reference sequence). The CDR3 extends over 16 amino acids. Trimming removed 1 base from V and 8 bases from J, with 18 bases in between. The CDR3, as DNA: TGTGCCAGCAGCTTAGTGAGCCCTACCGGGGTCTATGAGCAGTTCTTC. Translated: CASSLVSPTGVYEQFF.

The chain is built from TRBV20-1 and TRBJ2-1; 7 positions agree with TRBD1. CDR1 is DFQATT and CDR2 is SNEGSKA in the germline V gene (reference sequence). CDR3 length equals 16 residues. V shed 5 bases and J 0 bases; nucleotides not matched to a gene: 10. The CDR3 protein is CSADHGTAYSYNEQFF. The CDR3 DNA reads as TGCAGTGCTGACCATGGGACAGCCTACTCCTACAATGAGCAGTTCTTC.

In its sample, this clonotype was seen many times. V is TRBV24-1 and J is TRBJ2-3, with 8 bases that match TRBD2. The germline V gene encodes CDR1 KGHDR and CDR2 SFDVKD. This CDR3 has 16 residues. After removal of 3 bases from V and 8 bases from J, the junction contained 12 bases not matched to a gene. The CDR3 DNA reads TGTGCCACCAGTGATCCTAGCGGGCCCTCGGCGGGTACGCAGTATTTT. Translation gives CATSDPSGPSAGTQYF.

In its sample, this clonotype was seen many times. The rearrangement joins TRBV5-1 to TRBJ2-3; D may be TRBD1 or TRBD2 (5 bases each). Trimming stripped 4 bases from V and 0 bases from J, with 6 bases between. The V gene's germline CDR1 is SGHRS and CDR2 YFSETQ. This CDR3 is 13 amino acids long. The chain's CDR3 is CASSRDSTDTQYF. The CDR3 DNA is TGCGCCAGCAGCCGGGACAGCACAGATACGCAGTATTTT.

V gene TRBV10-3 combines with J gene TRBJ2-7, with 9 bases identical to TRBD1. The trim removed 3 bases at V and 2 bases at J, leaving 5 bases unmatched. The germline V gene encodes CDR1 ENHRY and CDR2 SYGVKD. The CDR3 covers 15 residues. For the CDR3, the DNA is TGTGCCATCAGTGACCTGACAGGGGGGGCCTACGAGCAGTACTTC. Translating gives CAISDLTGGAYEQYF.

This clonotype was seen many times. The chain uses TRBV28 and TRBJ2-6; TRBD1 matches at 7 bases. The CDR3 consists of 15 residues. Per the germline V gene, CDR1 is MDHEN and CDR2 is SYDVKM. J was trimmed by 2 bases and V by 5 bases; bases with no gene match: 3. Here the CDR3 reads CASSPGQAGANVLTF. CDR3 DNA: TGTGCCAGCAGTCCAGGACAGGCTGGGGCCAACGTCCTGACTTTC.

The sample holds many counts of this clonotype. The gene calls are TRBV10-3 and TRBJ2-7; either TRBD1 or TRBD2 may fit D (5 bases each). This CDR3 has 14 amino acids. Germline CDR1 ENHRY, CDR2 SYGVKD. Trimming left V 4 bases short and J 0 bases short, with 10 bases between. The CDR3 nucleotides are TGTGCCATCAGTGGGGGCGGAGGCTCCTACGAGCAGTACTTC. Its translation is CAISGGGGSYEQYF.

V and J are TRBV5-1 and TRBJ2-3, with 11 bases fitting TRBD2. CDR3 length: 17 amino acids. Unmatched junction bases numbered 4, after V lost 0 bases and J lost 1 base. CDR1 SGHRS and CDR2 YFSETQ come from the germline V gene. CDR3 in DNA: TGCGCCAGCAGCTTGGCTATGACTAGCGGGGGCACAGATACGCAGTATTTT. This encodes CASSLAMTSGGTDTQYF.

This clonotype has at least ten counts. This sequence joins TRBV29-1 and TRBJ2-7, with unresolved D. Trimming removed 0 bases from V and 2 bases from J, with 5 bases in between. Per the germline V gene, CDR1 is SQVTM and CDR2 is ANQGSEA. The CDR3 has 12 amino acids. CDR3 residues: CSVEEGTYEQYF. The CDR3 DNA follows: TGCAGCGTTGAAGAGGGTACCTACGAGCAGTACTTC.

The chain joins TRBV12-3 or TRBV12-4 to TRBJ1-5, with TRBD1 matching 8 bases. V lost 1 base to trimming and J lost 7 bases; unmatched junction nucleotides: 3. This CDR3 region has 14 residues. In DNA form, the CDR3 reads TGTGCCAGCAGTTTAGTGGCAGGGGGCCAGCCCCAGCATTTT. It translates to CASSLVAGGQPQHF.

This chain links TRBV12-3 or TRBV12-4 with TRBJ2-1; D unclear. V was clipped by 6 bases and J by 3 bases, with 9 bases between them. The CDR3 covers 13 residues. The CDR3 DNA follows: TGTGCCAGCAGATTACCGGACTACAATGAGCAGTTCTTC. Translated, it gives CASRLPDYNEQFF.

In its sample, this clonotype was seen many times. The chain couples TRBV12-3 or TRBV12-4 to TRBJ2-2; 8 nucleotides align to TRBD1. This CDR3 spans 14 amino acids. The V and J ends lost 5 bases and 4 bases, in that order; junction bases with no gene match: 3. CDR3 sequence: CASSQGAVTGELFF. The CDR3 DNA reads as TGTGCCAGCAGTCAGGGGGCGGTCACCGGGGAGCTGTTTTTT.

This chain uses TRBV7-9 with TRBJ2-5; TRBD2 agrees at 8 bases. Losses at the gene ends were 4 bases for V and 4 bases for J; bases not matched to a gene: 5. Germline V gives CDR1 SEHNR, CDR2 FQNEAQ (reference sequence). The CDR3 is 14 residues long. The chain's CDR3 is CASSWTSYRETQYF. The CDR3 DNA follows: TGTGCCAGCAGCTGGACTAGCTACCGAGAGACCCAGTACTTC.

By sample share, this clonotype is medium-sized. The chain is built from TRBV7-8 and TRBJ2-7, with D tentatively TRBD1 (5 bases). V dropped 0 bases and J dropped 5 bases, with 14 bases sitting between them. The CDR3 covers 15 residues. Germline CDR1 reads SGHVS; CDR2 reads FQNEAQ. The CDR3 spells CASSLAPAGPHEQYF. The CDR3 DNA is TGTGCCAGCAGCTTAGCGCCAGCAGGGCCCCACGAGCAGTACTTC.

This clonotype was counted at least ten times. The CDR3 region has the DNA TGTGCCTGGAGCCGACGGGGGACCGGGGAGCAGTTCTTC. This translates into CAWSRRGTGEQFF. The chain has TRBV30 and TRBJ2-1, with D possibly being TRBD2 (6 bases). V lost 3 bases and J 10 bases, leaving 16 bases between the germline ends. Looked up from germline, CDR1 is GTSNPN and CDR2 is SVGIG (reference sequence). The CDR3 loop spans 13 amino acids.

This CDR3 is CASSRGQNYGYTF. The CDR3, as DNA: TGTGCCAGCTCACGGGGACAGAACTATGGCTACACCTTC. The J gene is TRBJ1-2, the V gene TRBV18; 7 nucleotides align to TRBD1. V shed 4 bases and J 2 bases; nucleotides not matched to a gene: 1. The germline V gene encodes CDR1 KGHSH and CDR2 LQKENI. The CDR3 sequence is 13 residues long.

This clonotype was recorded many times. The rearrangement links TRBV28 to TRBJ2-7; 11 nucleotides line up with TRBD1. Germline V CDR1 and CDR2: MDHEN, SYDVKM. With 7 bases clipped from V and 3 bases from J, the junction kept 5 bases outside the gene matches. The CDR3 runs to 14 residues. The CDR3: CASIGTGGLYEQYF. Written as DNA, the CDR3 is TGTGCCAGCATCGGGACAGGGGGTCTCTACGAGCAGTACTTC.

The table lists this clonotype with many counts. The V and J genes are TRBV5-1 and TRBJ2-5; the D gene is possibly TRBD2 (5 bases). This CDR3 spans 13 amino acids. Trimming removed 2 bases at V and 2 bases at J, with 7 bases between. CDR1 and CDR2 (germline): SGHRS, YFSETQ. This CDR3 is CASSFQRQETQYF. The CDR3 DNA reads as TGCGCCAGCAGCTTCCAGCGGCAAGAGACCCAGTACTTC.

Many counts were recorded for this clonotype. The DNA for the CDR3 is TGTGCCAGCTTCGACTATGGCTACACCTTC. This sequence encodes CASFDYGYTF. The rearrangement links TRBV12-3 or TRBV12-4 to TRBJ1-2; no reliable D call. V lost 8 bases, J lost 3 bases, and 4 bases lay in between. The CDR3 contains 10 residues.

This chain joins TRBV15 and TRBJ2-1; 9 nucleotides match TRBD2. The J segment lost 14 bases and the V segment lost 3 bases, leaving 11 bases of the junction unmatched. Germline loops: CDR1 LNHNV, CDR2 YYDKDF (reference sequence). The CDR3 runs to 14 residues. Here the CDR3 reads CATSSEANSGSKFF. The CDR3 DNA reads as TGTGCCACCAGCAGTGAGGCGAATAGCGGGAGTAAGTTCTTC.

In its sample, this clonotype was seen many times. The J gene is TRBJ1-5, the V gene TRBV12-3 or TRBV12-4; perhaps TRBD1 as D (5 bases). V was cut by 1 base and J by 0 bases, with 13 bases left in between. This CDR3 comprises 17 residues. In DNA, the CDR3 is TGTGCCAGCAGTTTAGGGCCAGGGAAGGGTAGCAATCAGCCCCAGCATTTT. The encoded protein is CASSLGPGKGSNQPQHF.

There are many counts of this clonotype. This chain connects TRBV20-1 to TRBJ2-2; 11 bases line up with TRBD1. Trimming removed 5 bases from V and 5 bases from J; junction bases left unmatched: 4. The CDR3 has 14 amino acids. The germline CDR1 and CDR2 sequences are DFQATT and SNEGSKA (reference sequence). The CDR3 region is CSAVDRGPTGELFF. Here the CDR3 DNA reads TGCAGTGCTGTGGACAGGGGGCCGACCGGGGAGCTGTTTTTT.

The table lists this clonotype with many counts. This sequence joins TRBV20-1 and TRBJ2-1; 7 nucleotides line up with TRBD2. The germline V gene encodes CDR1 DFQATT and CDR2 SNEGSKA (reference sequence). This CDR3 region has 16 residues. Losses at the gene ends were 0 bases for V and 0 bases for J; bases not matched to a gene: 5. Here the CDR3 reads CSAREGGDYSYNEQFF. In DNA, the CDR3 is TGCAGTGCTAGAGAGGGGGGGGATTACTCCTACAATGAGCAGTTCTTC.

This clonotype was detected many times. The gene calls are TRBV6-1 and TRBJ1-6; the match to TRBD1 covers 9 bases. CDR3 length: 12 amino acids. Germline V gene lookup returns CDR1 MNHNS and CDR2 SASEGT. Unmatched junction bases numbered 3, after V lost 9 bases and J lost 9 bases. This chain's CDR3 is CASVQGASPLHF. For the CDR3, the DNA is TGTGCCAGTGTACAGGGGGCTTCACCCCTCCACTTT.

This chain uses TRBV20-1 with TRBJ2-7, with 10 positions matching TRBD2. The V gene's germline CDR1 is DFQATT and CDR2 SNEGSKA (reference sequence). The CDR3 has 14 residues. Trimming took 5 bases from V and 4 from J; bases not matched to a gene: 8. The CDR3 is CSAGRTSGRYEQYF. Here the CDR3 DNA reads TGCAGTGCTGGGCGGACTAGCGGAAGATACGAGCAGTACTTC.

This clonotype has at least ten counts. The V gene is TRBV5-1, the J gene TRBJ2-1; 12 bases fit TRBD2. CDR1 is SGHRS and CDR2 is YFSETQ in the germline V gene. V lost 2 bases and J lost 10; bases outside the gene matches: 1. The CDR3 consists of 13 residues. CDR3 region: CASSLLAGGEQFF. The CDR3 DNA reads TGCGCCAGCAGCTTACTAGCGGGGGGCGAGCAGTTCTTC.

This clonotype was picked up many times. CDR3 loop: CASSLRLANGELFF. The CDR3, as DNA: TGTGCCAGCAGCTTACGACTAGCGAACGGGGAGCTGTTTTTT. V gene TRBV5-4 combines with J gene TRBJ2-2; TRBD2 agrees at 8 bases. Trimming cost V 2 bases and J 7 bases; bases outside gene matches: 4. The length of the CDR3 is 14 residues. Germline V CDR1 and CDR2: SGHNT, YYREEE (reference sequence).

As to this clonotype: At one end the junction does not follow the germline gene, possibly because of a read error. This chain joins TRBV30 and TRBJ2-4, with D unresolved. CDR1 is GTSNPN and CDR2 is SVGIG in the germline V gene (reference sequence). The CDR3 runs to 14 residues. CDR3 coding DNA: TGTGCCTGGAGTGTACGTGGAGCCGAAAACATTCAGTACTTC. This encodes CAWSVRGAENIQYF.

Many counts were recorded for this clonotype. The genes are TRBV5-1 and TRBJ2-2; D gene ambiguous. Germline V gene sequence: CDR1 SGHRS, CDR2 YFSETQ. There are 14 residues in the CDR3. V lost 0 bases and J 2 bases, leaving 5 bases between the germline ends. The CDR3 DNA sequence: TGCGCCAGCAGCTTGGTCCCTAACACCGGGGAGCTGTTTTTT. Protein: CASSLVPNTGELFF.

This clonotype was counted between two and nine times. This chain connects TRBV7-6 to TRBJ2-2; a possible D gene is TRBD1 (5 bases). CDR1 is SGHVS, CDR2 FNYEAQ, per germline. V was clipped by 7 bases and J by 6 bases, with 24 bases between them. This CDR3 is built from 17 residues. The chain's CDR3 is CASTYLGRGRVSGELFF. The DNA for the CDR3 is TGTGCCAGCACCTACCTGGGGCGAGGAAGGGTGTCCGGGGAGCTGTTTTTT.

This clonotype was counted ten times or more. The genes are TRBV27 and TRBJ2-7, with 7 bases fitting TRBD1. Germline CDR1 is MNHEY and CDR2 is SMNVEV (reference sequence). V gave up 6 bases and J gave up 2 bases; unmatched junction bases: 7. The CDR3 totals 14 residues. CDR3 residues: CASSPGQNPYEQYF. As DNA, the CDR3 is TGTGCCAGCAGCCCGGGACAGAACCCCTACGAGCAGTACTTC.